This entry lists 31 T cell receptor beta chains sequenced from one sample in a study of regulatory dendritic cells for organ transplantation. TCRdb's table, derived via immunoSEQ multiplex PCR, lists solely in-frame clones and lacks some. The sample holds more than 10,000 clones, nearly 90% seen once. Allogeneic regulatory or mature dendritic cells were co-cultured for 5 days with CFSE-labeled sorted T cells at 1:10. These receptors' targets are unknown. Sequencing used naive CD8+ T cells from blood cultured with dendritic cells. Subset described: CD45RA+ naive T cells. Source of these receptors: a human donor in good health.

The genes are TRBV9 and TRBJ2-5; 7 positions agree with TRBD2. V was pared by 2 bases and J by 5 bases, with 9 bases of the junction left unmatched. From germline, CDR1 is SGDLS and CDR2 YYNGEE. This CDR3 has 15 amino acids. CDR3 amino acids: CASSVTSGGGETQYF. CDR3 nucleotide sequence: TGTGCCAGCAGCGTTACCTCGGGGGGTGGGGAGACCCAGTACTTC.

J is TRBJ1-4 and V is TRBV4-3, with D maybe TRBD1 (5 bases). The length of the CDR3 is 16 residues. V shed 0 bases and J shed 5 bases, with 13 bases lying between them. The germline CDR1 and CDR2 sequences are LGHNA and YSLEER. The DNA of the CDR3 is TGCGCCAGCAGCCAAGATGTTGGGCAGGGAAATGAAAAACTGTTTTTT. Residues: CASSQDVGQGNEKLFF.

The rearrangement uses TRBV9 and TRBJ2-1, with 11 bases matching TRBD2. V was clipped by 2 bases and J by 1 base; unmatched bases: 2. CDR3 length: 16 amino acids. CDR1 is SGDLS, CDR2 YYNGEE, per germline. The CDR3, as DNA: TGTGCCAGCAGCGTCGCTAGCGGGGGGTCCTACAATGAGCAGTTCTTC. Residues: CASSVASGGSYNEQFF.

This clone occurred once. The chain couples TRBV7-9 to TRBJ2-7; D unclear. This CDR3 has 14 residues. V lost 0 bases and J lost 0, with 6 bases in between. Looked up from germline, CDR1 is SEHNR and CDR2 is FQNEAQ (reference sequence). The CDR3 DNA is TGTGCCAGCAGCTTAGCGGGTGACTCCTACGAGCAGTACTTC. Translated: CASSLAGDSYEQYF.

In this sample, this clone turned up a few times. The chain combines TRBV29-1 with TRBJ1-2; D remains ambiguous. The CDR3 contains 11 residues. Per germline, CDR1 SQVTM and CDR2 ANQGSEA. Trimming shortened V by 1 base and J by 6 bases, and 6 bases separated the two germline ends. CDR3 coding DNA: TGCAGCGTTGAAGGCCGGAATGGCTACACCTTC. Protein product: CSVEGRNGYTF.

The chain joins TRBV7-3 to TRBJ2-1, with D possibly matching TRBD1 (5 bases). V was pared by 2 bases and J by 4 bases, with 15 bases between. Germline CDR1 SGHTA, CDR2 FQGTGA. The CDR3 loop spans 16 amino acids. CDR3 in DNA: TGTGCCAGCAGCTTAGGGCAGGGCGAAGGTTACAATGAGCAGTTCTTC. Its translation is CASSLGQGEGYNEQFF.

The rearrangement joins TRBV27 to TRBJ2-7; the D gene is possibly TRBD2 (6 bases). Germline V gene data show CDR1 as MNHEY and CDR2 as SMNVEV (reference sequence). The CDR3 spans 14 residues. Trimming shortened V by 3 bases and J by 2 bases, and 11 bases separated the two germline ends. The CDR3, as DNA: TGTGCCAGCAGTTTTGGCGGGATCGCCTACGAGCAGTACTTC. It specifies CASSFGGIAYEQYF.

The J gene is TRBJ1-2, the V gene TRBV27, with 9 bases lining up with TRBD1. The junction had 0 bases not matched to a gene; V was cut back by 5 bases and J by 2 bases. CDR1 is MNHEY and CDR2 is SMNVEV in the germline V gene (reference sequence). The CDR3 runs to 13 residues. The CDR3 sequence is CASSGTGNYGYTF. The DNA of the CDR3 is TGTGCCAGCAGTGGGACAGGGAACTATGGCTACACCTTC.

This chain links TRBV4-1 with TRBJ2-3; TRBD1 aligns across 9 bases. Germline CDR1 is MGHRA and CDR2 is YSYEKL. The CDR3 loop spans 18 amino acids. V dropped 3 bases and J dropped 3; count of bases not matched to a gene: 13. The CDR3 nucleotides are TGCGCCAGCAGCCAGAGAATCCCGGGACAGGGAATTACAGATACGCAGTATTTT. Protein: CASSQRIPGQGITDTQYF.

This chain links TRBV6-1 with TRBJ2-7; D is perhaps TRBD2 (5 bases). The CDR3 runs 13 residues. Per germline, CDR1 MNHNS and CDR2 SASEGT. The germline V and J ends were trimmed by 7 bases and 3 bases, with 13 bases remaining between them. The CDR3 sequence is CASNHGKHYEQYF. In nucleotides, the CDR3 is TGTGCCAGCAATCACGGGAAACACTACGAGCAGTACTTC.

This sequence joins TRBV11-2 and TRBJ2-7, with D hard to call. Trimming removed 2 bases at V and 3 bases at J, with 11 bases between. The length of the CDR3 is 14 residues. Germline V CDR1 and CDR2: SGHAT, FQNNGV. The CDR3 region is CASSLLVRNYEQYF. CDR3 nucleotides: TGTGCCAGCAGCTTACTTGTGCGTAACTACGAGCAGTACTTC.

This chain joins TRBV28 and TRBJ2-1, with a tentative D call TRBD2 (6 bases). Trimming removed 5 bases from V and 6 bases from J, with 17 bases in between. Germline CDR1 reads MDHEN; CDR2 reads SYDVKM. This CDR3 is 15 amino acids long. In nucleotides, the CDR3 is TGTGCCAGCAGTCTTACTAGGAGGGTGACCAATGAGCAGTTCTTC. It is translated as CASSLTRRVTNEQFF.

The chain carries TRBV13 and TRBJ2-2, with TRBD1 matching 9 bases. V dropped 7 bases and J dropped 5; count of bases not matched to a gene: 11. The germline gives CDR1 PRHDT, CDR2 FYEKMQ (reference sequence). This CDR3 comprises 16 residues. The DNA for the CDR3 is TGTGCCAGCACCCTCTGGGGACAGGGAGAAACCGGGGAGCTGTTTTTT. This encodes CASTLWGQGETGELFF. The complete variable domain, with remaining parts taken from reference TRBV13 and TRBJ2-2, reads AAGVIQSPRHLIKEKRETATLKCYPIPRHDTVYWYQQGPGQDPQFLISFYEKMQSDKGSIPDRFSAQQFSDYHSELNMSSLELGDSALYFCASTLWGQGETGELFFGEGSRLTVL.

This chain links TRBV7-2 with TRBJ2-7; 9 nucleotides agree with TRBD1. Germline V gene data show CDR1 as SGHTA and CDR2 as FQGNSA. The CDR3 length is 15 residues. V gave up 5 bases and J gave up 7 bases; unmatched junction bases: 12. CDR3 protein: CASSPPDGTGREQYF. The CDR3 nucleotides read TGTGCCAGCAGCCCTCCCGATGGGACAGGGCGAGAGCAGTACTTC. The whole variable domain, remainder taken from reference TRBV7-2 and TRBJ2-7, is GAGVSQSPSNKVTEKGKDVELRCDPISGHTALYWYRQSLGQGLEFLIYFQGNSAPDKSGLPSDRFSAERTGGSVSTLTIQRTQQEDSAVYLCASSPPDGTGREQYFGPGTRLTVT.

This chain links TRBV27 with TRBJ2-3; possibly TRBD2 for D (7 bases). V lost 8 bases, J lost 5 bases, and 14 bases lay in between. Germline CDR1 is MNHEY and CDR2 is SMNVEV (reference sequence). The CDR3 spans 13 residues. In DNA form, the CDR3 reads TGTGCCAGCGGGGGGGGCGGGGGAGATACGCAGTATTTT. Translation gives CASGGGGGDTQYF.

J is TRBJ2-1 and V is TRBV29-1, with a possible D match to TRBD1 (5 bases). This CDR3 is built from 11 residues. The V and J ends lost 5 bases and 4 bases respectively, with 6 bases between them. Germline values: CDR1 SQVTM, CDR2 ANQGSEA. Written as DNA, the CDR3 is TGCAGCGTTTCAGGGTACAATGAGCAGTTCTTC. This sequence encodes CSVSGYNEQFF.

V is TRBV28 and J is TRBJ2-7; a possible D gene is TRBD2 (5 bases). CDR1 is MDHEN and CDR2 is SYDVKM in the germline V gene. The length of the CDR3 is 16 residues. V lost 4 bases and J lost 5, with 21 bases in between. The CDR3 is CASSSYLGRGRDEQYF. CDR3 bases: TGTGCCAGCAGTTCGTATTTAGGACGGGGTCGGGACGAGCAGTACTTC.

The genes are TRBV5-1 and TRBJ2-3; no definite D call. The CDR3 sequence is 15 residues long. With 0 bases removed from V and 2 bases from J, the gap between germline ends came to 10 bases. Germline V CDR1 and CDR2: SGHRS, YFSETQ. The CDR3 here is CASSLEEWVTDTQYF. The CDR3 DNA reads as TGCGCCAGCAGCTTGGAGGAATGGGTCACAGATACGCAGTATTTT.

This chain joins TRBV10-3 and TRBJ1-5, with D perhaps TRBD1 (6 bases). The germline V and J ends were trimmed by 1 base and 1 base, with 14 bases remaining between them. The germline gives CDR1 ENHRY, CDR2 SYGVKD. CDR3 length: 17 amino acids. In DNA, the CDR3 is TGTGCCATCAGTGAGTTACCGGGACACCTGAGCAATCAGCCCCAGCATTTT. Translated, it gives CAISELPGHLSNQPQHF.

This clone has only one observation. The chain has TRBV7-8 and TRBJ2-2; the D gene is possibly TRBD2 (5 bases). The CDR3 length is 12 residues. V was clipped by 5 bases and J by 5 bases, with 6 bases between them. The germline CDR1 and CDR2 sequences are SGHVS and FQNEAQ. This CDR3 reads CASSGGTGELFF. DNA of the CDR3: TGTGCCAGCAGCGGAGGTACCGGGGAGCTGTTTTTT. Full variable domain (remainder filled in from reference TRBV7-8 and TRBJ2-2): GAGVSQSPRYKVAKRGQDVALRCDPISGHVSLFWYQQALGQGPEFLTYFQNEAQLDKSGLPSDRFFAERPEGSVSTLKIQRTQQEDSAVYLCASSGGTGELFFGEGSRLTVL.

The V call is TRBV19, the J call TRBJ1-1; weak D call: TRBD1 (5 bases). V was shortened by 5 bases and J by 0 bases, with 13 bases between the two germline ends. Germline values: CDR1 LNHDA, CDR2 SQIVND (reference sequence). CDR3 length equals 15 residues. The CDR3 loop reads CASSVRDGLNTEAFF. CDR3 sequence (DNA): TGTGCCAGTAGTGTACGGGACGGGTTGAACACTGAAGCTTTCTTT.

The rearrangement links TRBV27 to TRBJ2-1; no reliable D call. The CDR3 loop spans 13 amino acids. V lost 3 bases and J lost 6, with 9 bases in between. Germline CDR1 is MNHEY and CDR2 is SMNVEV (reference sequence). For the CDR3, the DNA is TGTGCCAGCAGTTTCCTCGCCAGCAATGAGCAGTTCTTC. It is translated as CASSFLASNEQFF.

This clone has just one count. The chain links TRBV6-6 to TRBJ2-7; D is possibly TRBD2 (6 bases). The CDR3 is 10 residues long. The germline gives CDR1 MNHNY, CDR2 SVGAGI (reference sequence). V shed 8 bases and J shed 4 bases, with 6 bases lying between them. The CDR3 sequence: CASGTYEQYF. The DNA for the CDR3 is TGTGCCAGCGGGACTTACGAGCAGTACTTC.

The chain has TRBV29-1 and TRBJ2-5; possible D gene TRBD2, 5 bases. Germline loops: CDR1 SQVTM, CDR2 ANQGSEA. V shed 3 bases and J shed 2 bases, with 10 bases lying between them. This CDR3 region has 13 residues. The CDR3 region has the DNA TGCAGCGTTGACGAGACTATACAAGAGACCCAGTACTTC. This sequence encodes CSVDETIQETQYF. Full variable domain (rest looked up from reference TRBV29-1 and TRBJ2-5): SAVISQKPSRDICQRGTSLTIQCQVDSQVTMMFWYRQQPGQSLTLIATANQGSEATYESGFVIDKFPISRPNLTFSTLTVSNMSPEDSSIYLCSVDETIQETQYFGPGTRLLVL.

V usage is TRBV25-1 and J usage is TRBJ2-3, with a tentative D call TRBD1 (6 bases). Germline V gives CDR1 MGHDK, CDR2 SYGVNS. V lost 3 bases and J 9 bases, leaving 10 bases between the germline ends. The CDR3 spans 12 residues. CDR3 residues: CASSDKGETQYF. The DNA for the CDR3 is TGTGCCAGCAGTGATAAGGGGGAGACGCAGTATTTT. The full variable domain, with the rest looked up from reference TRBV25-1 and TRBJ2-3, is EADIYQTPRYLVIGTGKKITLECSQTMGHDKMYWYQQDPGMELHLIHYSYGVNSTEKGDLSSESTVSRIRTEHFPLTLESARPSHTSQYLCASSDKGETQYFGPGTRLTVL.

The rearrangement links TRBV7-9 to TRBJ1-1; D is ambiguous. Germline CDR1 SEHNR, CDR2 FQNEAQ (reference sequence). This CDR3 is 11 amino acids long. The germline V and J ends were trimmed by 0 bases and 6 bases, with 2 bases remaining between them. CDR3 sequence: CASSLAPEAFF. The CDR3 coding sequence is TGTGCCAGCAGCTTAGCCCCTGAAGCTTTCTTT.

The J gene is TRBJ1-1, the V gene TRBV28; 7 positions match TRBD1. There are 15 residues in the CDR3. Germline V CDR1 and CDR2: MDHEN, SYDVKM. Unmatched junction bases numbered 12, after V lost 5 bases and J lost 6 bases. Here the CDR3 reads CASSGPGQMSPEAFF. Here the CDR3 DNA reads TGTGCCAGCAGTGGGCCGGGACAGATGAGTCCTGAAGCTTTCTTT.

J is TRBJ1-1 and V is TRBV7-9; 7 nucleotides match TRBD1. The CDR3 has 14 amino acids. V trimming: 6 bases; J trimming: 4 bases; junction bases outside the gene matches: 8. Germline V gene lookup returns CDR1 SEHNR and CDR2 FQNEAQ (reference sequence). The CDR3 reads CASRIDRDPTEAFF. The CDR3 bases are TGTGCCAGCAGGATAGACAGGGATCCCACTGAAGCTTTCTTT.

This chain connects TRBV27 to TRBJ1-1; D not resolved. The CDR3 sequence is 13 residues long. V lost 8 bases and J lost 1, with 11 bases in between. Per the germline V gene, CDR1 is MNHEY and CDR2 is SMNVEV (reference sequence). Here the CDR3 reads CASSDSENTEAFF. CDR3 bases: TGTGCCAGCTCTGATTCGGAGAACACTGAAGCTTTCTTT.

The chain is built from TRBV11-1 and TRBJ1-1; D not certain. V was pared by 4 bases and J by 0 bases, with 12 bases between. The CDR3 consists of 15 residues. From germline, CDR1 is SGHAT and CDR2 FQDESV (reference sequence). CDR3 sequence: CASSSSERVNTEAFF. Written as DNA, the CDR3 is TGTGCCAGCAGCTCATCGGAGCGGGTGAACACTGAAGCTTTCTTT.

J is TRBJ2-2 and V is TRBV7-9; tentative D call: TRBD1 (6 bases). This CDR3 contains 15 residues. Germline lookup yields CDR1 SEHNR and CDR2 FQNEAQ (reference sequence). Trimming pared 5 bases from V and 3 bases from J, leaving 13 bases between. CDR3 sequence: CASSEKNRDTGELFF. CDR3 nucleotide sequence: TGTGCCAGCAGCGAGAAGAACAGGGACACCGGGGAGCTGTTTTTT.